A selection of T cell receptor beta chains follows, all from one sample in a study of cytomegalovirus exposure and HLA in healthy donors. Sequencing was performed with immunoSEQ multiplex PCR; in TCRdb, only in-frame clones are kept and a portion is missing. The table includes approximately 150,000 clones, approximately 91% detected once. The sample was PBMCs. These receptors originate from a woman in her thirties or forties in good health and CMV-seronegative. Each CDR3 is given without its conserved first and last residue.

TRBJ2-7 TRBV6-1 ASSVTGAYEQY
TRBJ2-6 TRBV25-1 ASSDGGVGSGANVLT
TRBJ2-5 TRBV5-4 ASSHDAGGTQETQY
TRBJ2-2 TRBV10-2 ASSLTGTRGELF
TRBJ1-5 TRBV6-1 ASTQPGEGDQPQH
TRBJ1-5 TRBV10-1 ARVREAVNQPQH
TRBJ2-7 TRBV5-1 ASSPKGQGYEQY
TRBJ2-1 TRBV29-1 SVPTAGGDYNEQF
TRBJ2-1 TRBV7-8 ASSRTGYNEQF
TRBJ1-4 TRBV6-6 ASSSTGEEEKLF
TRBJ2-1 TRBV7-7 ASSQGGGNEQF
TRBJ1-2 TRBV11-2 ASSLRPSEGYT
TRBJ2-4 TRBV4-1 ASSIAADRVGIKNIQY
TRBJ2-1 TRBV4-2 ASSRDRGDEQF
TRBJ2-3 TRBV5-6 ASSPLAGGTDTQY
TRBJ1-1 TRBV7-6 ASSPIQGNTEAF
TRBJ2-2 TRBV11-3 ASSSTGGTGELF
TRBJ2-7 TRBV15 ATSRDQTGTVSWNEQY
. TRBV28 ASSSQAGAAYEQY
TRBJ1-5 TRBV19 ASNPSPGESRPQH
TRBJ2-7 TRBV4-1 ASSQKTSGSSYEQY
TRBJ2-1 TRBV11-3 ASSRWRAGYNEQF
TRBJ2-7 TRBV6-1 ASSAGQLYEQY
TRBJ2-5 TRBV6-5 ASSKRDLSWETQY
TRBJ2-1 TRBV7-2 ASSLQGTLWQF
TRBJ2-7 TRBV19 ASSNRTSGIWEQY
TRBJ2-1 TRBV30 AWRDPRRSGHEQF
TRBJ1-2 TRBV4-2 ASSQPGQHGYT
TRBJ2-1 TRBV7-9 ASSNPGLVVNEQF
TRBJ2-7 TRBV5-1 ASSSGQGGEQY
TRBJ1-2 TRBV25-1 ASSWGVFYGYT